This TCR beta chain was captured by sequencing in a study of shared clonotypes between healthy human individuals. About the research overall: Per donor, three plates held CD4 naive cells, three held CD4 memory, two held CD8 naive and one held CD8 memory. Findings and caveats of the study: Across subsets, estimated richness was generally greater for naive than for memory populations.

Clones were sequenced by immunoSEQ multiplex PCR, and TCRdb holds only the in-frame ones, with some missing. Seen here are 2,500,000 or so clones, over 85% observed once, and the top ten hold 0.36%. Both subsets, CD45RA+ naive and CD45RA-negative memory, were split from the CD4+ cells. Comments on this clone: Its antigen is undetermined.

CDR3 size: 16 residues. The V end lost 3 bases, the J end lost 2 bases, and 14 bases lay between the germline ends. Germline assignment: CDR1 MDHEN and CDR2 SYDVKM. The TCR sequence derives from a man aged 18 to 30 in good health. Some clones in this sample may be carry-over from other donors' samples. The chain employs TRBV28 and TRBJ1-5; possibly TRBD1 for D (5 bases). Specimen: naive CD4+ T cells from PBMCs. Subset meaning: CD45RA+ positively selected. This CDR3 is CASSFNMGGGNQPQHF. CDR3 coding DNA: TGTGCCAGCAGTTTCAATATGGGGGGGGGCAATCAGCCCCAGCATTTT.